The 25 T cell receptor beta chains below were found in one sample sequenced in a study of blood T cell repertoires in COVID-19. TCRdb keeps only in-frame clones here, not all; method: immunoSEQ multiplex PCR. The sample includes approximately 220,000 clones, roughly 80% seen only once; the top ten take 4.5% to 5%. Sequencing was performed on PBMCs or T cells enriched from blood (not recorded which). Every receptor here comes from a woman between 45 and 60 years old who had been exposed to COVID-19.

The gene calls are TRBV7-3 and TRBJ1-2, with 9 nucleotides matching TRBD1. J was trimmed by 5 bases and V by 2 bases; bases with no gene match: 3. CDR3 length equals 14 residues. Germline V gene data show CDR1 as SGHTA and CDR2 as FQGTGA. The CDR3 spells CASSLSGQGYGYTF. The CDR3 DNA reads as TGTGCCAGCAGCTTATCTGGACAGGGGTATGGCTACACCTTC.

This clone was observed a single time. V and J are TRBV3-1 (or the pseudogene TRBV3-2) and TRBJ2-3; 15 bases match TRBD2. The CDR3 spans 17 residues. Germline-derived CDR1 and CDR2 are LGHDT and YNNKEL (reference sequence). Trimming removed 1 base from V and 7 bases from J; junction bases left unmatched: 6. CDR3 bases: TGTGCCAGCAGCCAAGGGACTAGCGGGGGGGTGCCTTATACGCAGTATTTT. Translated, it gives CASSQGTSGGVPYTQYF.

V usage is TRBV7-9 and J usage is TRBJ2-2, with D perhaps TRBD1 (5 bases). This CDR3 spans 16 amino acids. Germline V gives CDR1 SEHNR, CDR2 FQNEAQ (reference sequence). Trimming removed 7 bases from V and 0 bases from J, with 15 bases in between. The CDR3 sequence is CASTPVTVTNTGELFF. For the CDR3, the DNA is TGTGCCAGCACGCCCGTGACAGTCACGAACACCGGGGAGCTGTTTTTT.

The chain employs TRBV4-2 and TRBJ2-1, with 9 bases matching TRBD2. Germline loops: CDR1 LGHNA, CDR2 YNFKEQ. The CDR3 has 15 amino acids. The V gene end was trimmed by 4 bases and the J gene end by 6 bases; junction bases not matched to a gene: 7. In DNA form, the CDR3 reads TGTGCCAGCAGCCTCGTAGGACTAGCGACCAATGAGCAGTTCTTC. Encoded protein: CASSLVGLATNEQFF.

This chain connects TRBV6-1 to TRBJ1-2; possible D gene TRBD1, 5 bases. The CDR3 runs to 14 residues. V lost 3 bases, J lost 5 bases, and 13 bases lay in between. The V gene's germline CDR1 is MNHNS and CDR2 SASEGT. The CDR3 sequence: CASSEVGARYGYTF. Here the CDR3 DNA reads TGTGCCAGCAGTGAGGTTGGGGCACGTTATGGCTACACCTTC.

This clone appeared a few times. The chain employs TRBV7-9 and TRBJ1-1; D is possibly TRBD1 (6 bases). Germline values: CDR1 SEHNR, CDR2 FQNEAQ (reference sequence). Trimming left V 5 bases short and J 1 base short, with 17 bases between. The CDR3 is made up of 16 amino acids. The CDR3 region has the DNA TGTGCCAGCAGCGATCCAGAGACAGGTTGGAACACTGAAGCTTTCTTT. The encoded protein is CASSDPETGWNTEAFF.

V usage is TRBV5-1 and J usage is TRBJ2-1, with a weak D call TRBD1 (6 bases). The CDR3 spans 15 residues. The germline V and J ends were trimmed by 1 base and 8 bases, with 16 bases remaining between them. The germline gives CDR1 SGHRS, CDR2 YFSETQ. In nucleotides, the CDR3 is TGCGCCAGCAGCTTGACGCAGGGGCTGACGGATGAGCAGTTCTTC. Its translation: CASSLTQGLTDEQFF. The full variable domain, completed using reference TRBV5-1 and TRBJ2-1, is KAGVTQTPRYLIKTRGQQVTLSCSPISGHRSVSWYQQTPGQGLQFLFEYFSETQRNKGNFPGRFSGRQFSNSRSEMNVSTLELGDSALYLCASSLTQGLTDEQFFGPGTRLTVL.

The J gene is TRBJ1-1, the V gene TRBV11-2; TRBD1 matches 7 bases. This CDR3 contains 15 residues. The V gene's germline CDR1 is SGHAT and CDR2 FQNNGV. V was pared by 4 bases and J by 8 bases, with 13 bases of the junction left unmatched. For the CDR3, the DNA is TGTGCCAGCAGCTCCCAGGGGGGCAGGGCGAACGAAGCTTTCTTT. Protein sequence: CASSSQGGRANEAFF. Based on the CDR3 plus reference TRBV11-2 and TRBJ1-1, the full variable domain is EAGVAQSPRYKIIEKRQSVAFWCNPISGHATLYWYQQILGQGPKLLIQFQNNGVVDDSQLPKDRFSAERLKGVDSTLKIQPAKLEDSAVYLCASSSQGGRANEAFFGQGTRLTVV.

This chain connects TRBV28 to TRBJ1-1; 7 bases are shared with TRBD1. J gave up 11 bases and V 5 bases, and 11 bases lay outside the gene matches. Germline V gene sequence: CDR1 MDHEN, CDR2 SYDVKM. This CDR3 comprises 13 residues. CDR3 region: CASSLLRGLGAFF. Here the CDR3 DNA reads TGTGCCAGCAGTCTTCTGAGGGGGCTGGGGGCTTTCTTT.

The CDR3 DNA reads as TGCGCCAGCAGCTTGGAAGCAGCGAGGGCCACTGAAGCTTTCTTT. This codes for CASSLEAARATEAFF. The chain combines TRBV5-1 with TRBJ1-1; D gene uncertain. This CDR3 has 15 amino acids. Germline values: CDR1 SGHRS, CDR2 YFSETQ. Deletions cut 0 bases from V and 4 bases from J, with 13 bases between. Filled out from reference TRBV5-1 and TRBJ1-1, the complete variable domain reads KAGVTQTPRYLIKTRGQQVTLSCSPISGHRSVSWYQQTPGQGLQFLFEYFSETQRNKGNFPGRFSGRQFSNSRSEMNVSTLELGDSALYLCASSLEAARATEAFFGQGTRLTVV.

This chain connects TRBV5-4 to TRBJ1-1; D is unresolved. The germline V gene has CDR1 SGHNT and CDR2 YYREEE (reference sequence). V shed 3 bases and J shed 1 base, with 13 bases lying between them. The CDR3 runs to 15 residues. CDR3 sequence (DNA): TGTGCCAGCAGCTATACGACAAGGTCGAACACTGAAGCTTTCTTT. It is translated as CASSYTTRSNTEAFF.

As concerns this clone: The same CDR3 can be traced to other DNA sequences in this sample. This rearrangement joins TRBV3-1 (or the pseudogene TRBV3-2) to TRBJ1-2, with 7 bases lining up with TRBD1. The V segment lost 6 bases and the J segment 8 bases; nucleotides outside the gene matches: 6. This CDR3 has 12 residues. Germline lookup yields CDR1 LGHDT and CDR2 YNNKEL (reference sequence). CDR3 in amino acids: CASSPGGGGYTF. The CDR3 nucleotides are TGTGCCAGCAGTCCAGGGGGTGGGGGCTACACCTTC.

The J gene is TRBJ2-3, the V gene TRBV18; the match to TRBD1 covers 9 bases. The CDR3 spans 15 residues. Germline CDR1 is KGHSH and CDR2 is LQKENI. The V segment lost 3 bases and the J segment 5 bases; nucleotides outside the gene matches: 6. The CDR3 protein is CASSPRGTGRDTQYF. As DNA, the CDR3 is TGTGCCAGCTCACCCCGCGGGACAGGGAGAGATACGCAGTATTTT. Full variable domain (remainder filled in from reference TRBV18 and TRBJ2-3): NAGVMQNPRHLVRRRGQEARLRCSPMKGHSHVYWYRQLPEEGLKFMVYLQKENIIDESGMPKERFSAEFPKEGPSILRIQQVVRGDSAAYFCASSPRGTGRDTQYFGPGTRLTVL.

This chain links TRBV28 with TRBJ2-3; 9 nucleotides align to TRBD1. V was pared by 6 bases and J by 0 bases, with 4 bases of the junction left unmatched. Germline V gene lookup returns CDR1 MDHEN and CDR2 SYDVKM. This CDR3 region has 15 residues. In DNA, the CDR3 is TGTGCCAGCAGGCTTGGACAGGGGAGCACAGATACGCAGTATTTT. Translated: CASRLGQGSTDTQYF.

The gene calls are TRBV18 and TRBJ2-7; 7 nucleotides line up with TRBD1. The germline V gene encodes CDR1 KGHSH and CDR2 LQKENI. This CDR3 contains 12 residues. The J segment lost 6 bases and the V segment lost 6 bases, leaving 5 bases of the junction unmatched. The CDR3 region is CASSEGAGEQYF. The CDR3 DNA follows: TGTGCCAGCTCTGAGGGGGCCGGCGAGCAGTACTTC.

The J gene is TRBJ2-1, the V gene TRBV29-1; 7 bases fit TRBD2. V was clipped by 3 bases and J by 2 bases; unmatched bases: 16. Germline CDR1 is SQVTM and CDR2 is ANQGSEA. This CDR3 region has 18 residues. The DNA for the CDR3 is TGCAGCGTTGATGGCCAGGGTCAAGGCGGGGGACCCTACAATGAGCAGTTCTTC. This encodes CSVDGQGQGGGPYNEQFF.

The chain joins TRBV9 to TRBJ1-1; D gene ambiguous. The V and J ends lost 0 bases and 5 bases respectively, with 11 bases between them. The germline V gene encodes CDR1 SGDLS and CDR2 YYNGEE. This CDR3 region has 14 residues. CDR3 nucleotide sequence: TGTGCCAGCAGCGTAGGGACGGCGGGGACTGAAGCTTTCTTT. Encoded protein: CASSVGTAGTEAFF.

This clone was detected once. The chain recombines TRBV6-5 with TRBJ1-6, with 7 bases aligning to TRBD1. This CDR3 has 14 residues. V gave up 7 bases and J gave up 10 bases; unmatched junction bases: 10. Germline CDR1 and CDR2: MNHEY and SVGAGI. CDR3 loop: CASNTADRWSPLHF. The CDR3 DNA is TGTGCCAGCAATACCGCGGACAGGTGGTCACCCCTCCACTTT.

The CDR3: CASSPVPGNEQFF. The CDR3 DNA reads TGTGCCAGCAGCCCCGTCCCGGGTAATGAGCAGTTCTTC. This sequence joins TRBV2 and TRBJ2-1; D uncertain. V was shortened by 6 bases and J by 7 bases, with 13 bases between the two germline ends. The CDR3 runs 13 residues. Germline V CDR1 and CDR2: SNHLY, FYNNEI.

This clone has just a few counts. The J gene is TRBJ1-3, the V gene TRBV19; no definite D call. The CDR3 totals 13 residues. V shed 5 bases and J shed 6 bases, with 11 bases lying between them. The germline gives CDR1 LNHDA, CDR2 SQIVND (reference sequence). The CDR3 reads CASSVPGANTIYF. The CDR3, as DNA: TGTGCCAGTAGTGTCCCGGGAGCAAACACCATATATTTT.

This clone was observed once. The rearrangement joins TRBV11-2 to TRBJ2-5, with D perhaps matching TRBD1 (6 bases). The CDR3 has 15 residues. Germline CDR1 reads SGHAT; CDR2 reads FQNNGV. Deletions cut 5 bases from V and 5 bases from J, with 18 bases between. The CDR3 protein is CASSGRTGPGETQYF. Here the CDR3 DNA reads TGTGCCAGCAGCGGCCGAACAGGGCCAGGGGAGACCCAGTACTTC.

CDR3: CASRFSSLAGGDTQYF. The CDR3, as DNA: TGTGCCAGTAGGTTCTCTAGTTTAGCGGGGGGAGATACGCAGTATTTT. The chain combines TRBV19 with TRBJ2-3; 10 bases map to TRBD2. Trimming removed 6 bases from V and 5 bases from J; junction bases left unmatched: 11. The CDR3 is made up of 16 amino acids. Germline lookup yields CDR1 LNHDA and CDR2 SQIVND (reference sequence). Using reference TRBV19 and TRBJ2-3 for the parts outside the CDR3, the full variable domain is DGGITQSPKYLFRKEGQNVTLSCEQNLNHDAMYWYRQDPGQGLRLIYYSQIVNDFQKGDIAEGYSVSREKKESFPLTVTSAQKNPTAFYLCASRFSSLAGGDTQYFGPGTRLTVL.

In DNA, the CDR3 is TGTGCCAGCTCAGCCCTATCCAGGGAAAGCTATGGCTACACCTTC. Translating it yields CASSALSRESYGYTF. V is TRBV18 and J is TRBJ1-2, with a tentative D call TRBD1 (5 bases). Germline CDR1 KGHSH, CDR2 LQKENI. Deletions cut 5 bases from V and 4 bases from J, with 17 bases between. The CDR3 runs 15 residues.

The V call is TRBV10-3, the J call TRBJ2-7; 7 bases agree with TRBD1. V lost 2 bases and J lost 1; bases outside the gene matches: 5. CDR1 ENHRY and CDR2 SYGVKD come from the germline V gene. The CDR3 contains 15 residues. CDR3 in amino acids: CAISEAGQESYEQYF. The CDR3 DNA is TGTGCCATCAGTGAGGCTGGACAGGAGTCCTACGAGCAGTACTTC.

The chain uses TRBV14 and TRBJ1-3; tentative D call: TRBD1 (6 bases). Per the germline V gene, CDR1 is SGHDN and CDR2 is FVKESK. The CDR3 sequence is 13 residues long. Trimming removed 3 bases from V and 5 bases from J, with 8 bases in between. CDR3 sequence reads: CASSQGARNTIYF. The CDR3 bases are TGTGCCAGCAGCCAGGGGGCCCGAAACACCATATATTTT.